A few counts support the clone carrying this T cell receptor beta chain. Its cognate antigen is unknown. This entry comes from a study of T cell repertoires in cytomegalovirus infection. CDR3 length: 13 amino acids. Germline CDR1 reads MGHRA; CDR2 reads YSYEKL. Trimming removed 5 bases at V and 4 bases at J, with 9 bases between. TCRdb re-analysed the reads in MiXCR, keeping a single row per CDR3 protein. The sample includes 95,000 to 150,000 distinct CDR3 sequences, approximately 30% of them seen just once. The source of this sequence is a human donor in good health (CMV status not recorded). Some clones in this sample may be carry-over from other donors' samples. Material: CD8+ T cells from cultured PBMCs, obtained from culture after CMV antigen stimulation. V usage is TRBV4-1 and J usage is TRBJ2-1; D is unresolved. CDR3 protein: CASSSDKYNEQFF. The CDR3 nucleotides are TGCGCCAGCAGCAGTGACAAGTACAATGAGCAGTTCTTC.